The sequence of this T cell receptor beta chain was determined in a study of metastatic and nonmetastatic thyroid tumors (dated by TCRdb to about 2020). With respect to the entire study: For patients with malignant and with benign thyroid disease, the researchers compared repertoires between peripheral blood samples and tumor or nodule tissue samples.

No patient had received any treatment before thyroid surgery. Using T-cell receptor beta sequencing, the study looked back at clinical samples from patients collected from about 2011 to 2018. The CDR3 sequence holds 17 residues, the cysteine and phenylalanine included. Left in the record is the CDR3 DNA by itself, 51 bases read in frame from the first base. Sequences SGHAT (CDR1) and FQNNGV (CDR2) are obtained from the germline V gene. V trim: 5 bases; J trim: 1 base; unmatched bases: 11. Paper-wide results and their limitations: In both blood and tumor samples, malignant tumors were reported to have significantly higher TCR beta diversity than benign nodules.

The library relied on PCR. TCRdb shows the sequencer as Illumina HiSeq 4000. High-throughput sequencing was used to profile the TCR beta-chain CDR3 region of each patient. In the authors' own workflow: CDR3 differences across clinicopathological groups were used to build a classifier for discriminating distant-metastatic papillary thyroid cancer patients. The Shannon index was used to assess repertoire diversity, and the Morisita-Horn index was used to assess tumor-blood repertoire similarity. Using fastp trimming at Q25 and MiXCR clonotype assembly, TCRdb reanalyzed the public sequencing data and kept in-frame beta chains. TCRdb, not the original authors, processed these V and J calls. This sample holds roughly 28,000 clones; approximately 24% were observed only once. Of the sample, less than 7.5% is held by the ten largest clones. Comment on this clone: Its antigen remains unidentified. No base qualities exist here, and no much larger clone lies one base off it.

The chain was built from TRBV11-2 and TRBJ2-3, with 8 central nucleotides matching TRBD1. Sequencing was carried out using blood. The TCR comes from a female donor with papillary thyroid cancer or a benign thyroid nodule (not recorded which). Some clones in this sample may be carry-over from other donors' samples. In nucleotides, the sequence is TGTGCCAGCAGCAAACCGACAGGGGATGTTGGCACAGATACGCAGTATTTT. This codes for CASSKPTGDVGTDTQYF.